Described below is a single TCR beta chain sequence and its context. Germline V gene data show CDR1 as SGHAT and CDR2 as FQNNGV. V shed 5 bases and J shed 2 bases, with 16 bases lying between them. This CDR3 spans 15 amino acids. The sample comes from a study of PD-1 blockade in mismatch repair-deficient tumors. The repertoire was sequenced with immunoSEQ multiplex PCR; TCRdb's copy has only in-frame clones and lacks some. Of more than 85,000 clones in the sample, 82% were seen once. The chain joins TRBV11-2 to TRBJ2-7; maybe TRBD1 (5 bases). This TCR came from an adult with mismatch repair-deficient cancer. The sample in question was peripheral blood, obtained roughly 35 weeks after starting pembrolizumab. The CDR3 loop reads CASSESRGPTYEQYF. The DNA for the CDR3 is TGTGCCAGCAGCGAGTCAAGGGGCCCTACCTACGAGCAGTACTTC.